These 11 T cell receptor beta chains were sequenced from one sample in a study of early T cells in non-severe SARS-CoV-2 infection. TCRdb redid the calling of the 5' RACE reads with MiXCR, one entry per CDR3 protein. The table shows around 63,000 distinct CDR3 sequences, with 5.9% occurring only once. Sequenced material: whole blood, taken at baseline. All receptors come from an adult who was a healthcare worker with PCR-confirmed SARS-CoV-2 infection or an uninfected control (not recorded which).

The table lists this clonotype with a few counts. CDR3 nucleotides: TGCAGCGTTGACCACGGGACAATCTCTGAAGCTTTCTTT. This codes for CSVDHGTISEAFF. The genes are TRBV29-1 and TRBJ1-1, with a possible D match to TRBD1 (6 bases). The V and J ends lost 3 bases and 6 bases respectively, with 14 bases between them. Germline CDR1 SQVTM, CDR2 ANQGSEA. This CDR3 contains 13 residues.

The chain carries TRBV12-3 or TRBV12-4 and TRBJ2-5; the D gene could be TRBD1 or TRBD2 (5 bases each). Trimming pared 6 bases from V and 4 bases from J, leaving 9 bases between. The CDR3 has 12 amino acids. CDR3 nucleotide sequence: TGTGCCAGCAGGGGACCAGGAGAGACCCAGTACTTC. This sequence encodes CASRGPGETQYF.

The V and J genes are TRBV4-1 and TRBJ1-2; D remains ambiguous. Trimming cost V 6 bases and J 5 bases, with 7 bases left between them. CDR1 is MGHRA, CDR2 YSYEKL, per germline. The CDR3 runs 11 residues. The CDR3, as DNA: TGCGCCAGCAGGGGAGCTTATGGCTACACCTTC. Translation gives CASRGAYGYTF.

This clonotype was found many times. The rearrangement links TRBV12-3 or TRBV12-4 to TRBJ2-1; no definite D call. This CDR3 contains 13 residues. The V gene lost 5 bases and the J gene lost 8 bases, with 13 bases spanning the gap. The CDR3 nucleotides are TGTGCCAGCAGTCCATTACCCCGACATGAGCAGTTCTTC. The encoded protein is CASSPLPRHEQFF.

This clonotype was seen at least ten times. The J gene is TRBJ2-3, the V gene TRBV20-1; 7 nucleotides align to TRBD2. Germline values: CDR1 DFQATT, CDR2 SNEGSKA (reference sequence). V was clipped by 3 bases and J by 4 bases; unmatched bases: 7. This CDR3 is 14 amino acids long. The CDR3 loop is CSASWGRAADTQYF. The DNA of the CDR3 is TGCAGTGCTAGTTGGGGGAGGGCGGCAGATACGCAGTATTTT.

This clonotype was seen only a few times. The genes are TRBV5-5 and TRBJ1-1, with 8 bases identical to TRBD1. The CDR3 extends over 14 amino acids. V was pared by 4 bases and J by 3 bases, with 5 bases of the junction left unmatched. Germline CDR1 is SGHKS and CDR2 is YYEKEE (reference sequence). This CDR3 reads CASSVTTGDTEAFF. The CDR3 DNA reads as TGTGCCAGCAGCGTTACGACAGGGGACACTGAAGCTTTCTTT.

This clonotype has more than one count but fewer than ten. This chain links TRBV5-8 with TRBJ2-1; TRBD2 agrees at 8 bases. Trimming at V came to 8 bases and at J to 0 bases, leaving 4 bases not matched to a gene. The CDR3 runs to 14 residues. Looked up from germline, CDR1 is SGHTS and CDR2 is YDEGEE. CDR3 sequence: CARQSGSSYNEQFF. The CDR3 DNA reads as TGTGCCAGACAAAGCGGGAGCTCCTACAATGAGCAGTTCTTC.

This clonotype was picked up many times. This chain uses TRBV6-5 with TRBJ2-3; D gene ambiguous. V was pared by 0 bases and J by 2 bases, with 9 bases between. CDR1 is MNHEY, CDR2 SVGAGI, per germline. The CDR3 consists of 15 residues. Written as DNA, the CDR3 is TGTGCCAGCAGTTACTCCGGCAGAAACACAGATACGCAGTATTTT. Translated: CASSYSGRNTDTQYF.

In this sample, this clonotype turned up many times. V and J are TRBV14 and TRBJ2-1; 9 nucleotides align to TRBD2. The trim removed 3 bases at V and 7 bases at J, leaving 16 bases unmatched. CDR1 SGHDN and CDR2 FVKESK come from the germline V gene. This CDR3 has 18 amino acids. CDR3 bases: TGTGCCAGCAGCCACCTGGTTACTAGCGGGCGTACGTGGAATGAGCAGTTCTTC. Its translation is CASSHLVTSGRTWNEQFF.

This clonotype has just a few counts. This chain links TRBV19 with TRBJ2-1; D gene ambiguous. Germline CDR1 reads LNHDA; CDR2 reads SQIVND (reference sequence). V was pared by 6 bases and J by 7 bases, with 7 bases between. The CDR3 is 11 residues long. The CDR3: CASREQNEQFF. In nucleotides, the CDR3 is TGTGCCAGTAGGGAGCAAAATGAGCAGTTCTTC. Full variable domain (outside the CDR3, taken from reference TRBV19 and TRBJ2-1): DGGITQSPKYLFRKEGQNVTLSCEQNLNHDAMYWYRQDPGQGLRLIYYSQIVNDFQKGDIAEGYSVSREKKESFPLTVTSAQKNPTAFYLCASREQNEQFFGPGTRLTVL.

The table lists this clonotype with many counts. V gene TRBV12-3 or TRBV12-4 combines with J gene TRBJ1-2; the D is unclear. CDR3 length: 16 residues. V lost 5 bases, J lost 6 bases, and 22 bases lay in between. CDR3 residues: CASSHRTPLPGNGYTF. Written as DNA, the CDR3 is TGTGCCAGCAGTCATCGGACGCCTCTACCCGGGAATGGCTACACCTTC.